This TCR beta chain originates from a study of T-cell memory formation after mild COVID-19. Study details: Clusters of TCRs were largely donor specific.

Using its own MiXCR run on the 5' RACE reads, TCRdb lists one record per CDR3 protein. This table has some 86,000 distinct CDR3 sequences, around 27% appearing once. This clonotype was found a few times. Its antigen is unknown. The study, taken as a whole, reports: Certain responding clones were present in pre-infection memory, suggesting participation of cross-reactive memory. Shrinking CD4+ clones resided mostly in CM and EM, and CD8+ ones in EMRA.

V lost 2 bases to trimming and J lost 4 bases, with 13 bases between them. CDR1 and CDR2 from the germline V gene are SGHDT and YYEEEE. The CDR3 covers 15 residues. The sample consisted of PBMCs or a T cell subset sorted from them (not recorded which). The origin of this receptor is a man aged 18 to 29 who had mild COVID-19 (a few samples of this study predate the infection). Cell type and time point are not known. The chain recombines TRBV5-6 with TRBJ2-1; no clear D. The DNA of the CDR3 is TGTGCCAGCAGCTTCGCACAGCTCTTGTACAATGAGCAGTTCTTC. Translation: CASSFAQLLYNEQFF.